One and the same sample provided the 5 T cell receptor beta chains below, sequenced in a study of regulatory and conventional T cells in breast cancer. MiXCR was run by TCRdb on the reads, yielding one entry per CDR3 protein. The listing records a few dozen distinct CDR3 sequences. The specimen sequenced was regulatory or conventional T cells from blood (not recorded which); whether cultured is not recorded. These receptors originate from a human donor with breast cancer or in good health (not recorded which).

This chain connects TRBV29-1 to TRBJ2-1; D ambiguous. Trimming cost V 0 bases and J 7 bases, with 13 bases left between them. Germline assignment: CDR1 SQVTM and CDR2 ANQGSEA. The CDR3 is made up of 14 amino acids. The CDR3 spells CSVEEVPGLNEQFF. The CDR3 DNA sequence: TGCAGCGTTGAAGAGGTCCCAGGTCTGAATGAGCAGTTCTTC.

This clonotype showed up just a few times. The J gene is TRBJ1-5, the V gene TRBV6-6; no firm D call. V lost 2 bases and J 2 bases, leaving 10 bases between the germline ends. The CDR3 consists of 15 residues. Germline-derived CDR1 and CDR2 are MNHNY and SVGAGI (reference sequence). The CDR3 sequence is CASSYSHGGNQPQHF. The CDR3 bases are TGTGCCAGCAGTTACAGCCACGGGGGCAATCAGCCCCAGCATTTT.

In its sample, this clonotype was seen a few times. The CDR3 DNA follows: TGTGCCAGCAGTTACCAAGGTGGGACGGCGAACACTGAAGCTTTCTTT. It codes for CASSYQGGTANTEAFF. The rearrangement links TRBV6-5 to TRBJ1-1, with a tentative D call TRBD1 (5 bases). Trimming took 2 bases from V and 1 from J, leaving 14 bases between them. The CDR3 sequence is 16 residues long. CDR1 MNHEY and CDR2 SVGAGI come from the germline V gene.

There are a few counts of this clonotype. The chain is built from TRBV3-1 and TRBJ2-5, with a possible D match to TRBD2 (7 bases). V was trimmed by 0 bases and J by 6 bases, leaving 17 bases between them. The V gene's germline CDR1 is LGHDT and CDR2 YNNKEL (reference sequence). There are 16 residues in the CDR3. CDR3 coding DNA: TGTGCCAGCAGCCAAGATCGCGGGGGCACCGGGAAGACCCAGTACTTC. Residues: CASSQDRGGTGKTQYF.

Concerning this clonotype itself: At one boundary the junction diverges from the germline segment, which might be a read error. The gene calls are TRBV11-3 and TRBJ1-1; D is unresolved. Germline V gene lookup returns CDR1 SGHNT and CDR2 YENEEA. The CDR3 is 12 amino acids. CDR3 sequence: CASSLHSPEAFF. DNA for the CDR3: TGTGCAAGCAGCCTTCACAGCCCTGAAGCTTTCTTT.